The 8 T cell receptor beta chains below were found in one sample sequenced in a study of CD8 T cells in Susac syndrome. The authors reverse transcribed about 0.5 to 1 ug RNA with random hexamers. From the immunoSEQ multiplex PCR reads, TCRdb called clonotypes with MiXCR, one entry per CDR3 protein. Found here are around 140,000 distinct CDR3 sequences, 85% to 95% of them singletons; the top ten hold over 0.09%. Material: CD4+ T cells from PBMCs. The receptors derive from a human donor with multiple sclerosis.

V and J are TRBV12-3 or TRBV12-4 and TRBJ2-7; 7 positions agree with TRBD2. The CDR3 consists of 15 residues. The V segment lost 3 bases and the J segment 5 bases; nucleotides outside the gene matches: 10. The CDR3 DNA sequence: TGTGCCAGCAGTTTCGTACGACTAGCTATGGACGAGCAGTACTTC. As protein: CASSFVRLAMDEQYF.

CDR3 in DNA: TGTGCCAGCAGCCCTAACCCGGGACAGGAGTACCAAGAGACCCAGTACTTC. This codes for CASSPNPGQEYQETQYF. The rearrangement joins TRBV11-1 to TRBJ2-5, with TRBD1 matching over 8 bases. The CDR3 sequence is 17 residues long. Trimming took 5 bases from V and 0 from J; bases not matched to a gene: 11. Germline loops: CDR1 SGHAT, CDR2 FQDESV (reference sequence). The full variable domain, in which reference TRBV11-1 and TRBJ2-5 provide the parts outside the CDR3, is EAEVAQSPRYKITEKSQAVAFWCDPISGHATLYWYRQILGQGPELLVQFQDESVVDDSQLPKDRFSAERLKGVDSTLKIQPAELGDSAMYLCASSPNPGQEYQETQYFGPGTRLLVL.

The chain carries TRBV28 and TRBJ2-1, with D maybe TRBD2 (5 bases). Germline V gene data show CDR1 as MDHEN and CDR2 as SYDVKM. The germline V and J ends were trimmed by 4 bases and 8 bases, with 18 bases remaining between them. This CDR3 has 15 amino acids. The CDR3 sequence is CASSSSAAGRDEQFF. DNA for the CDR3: TGTGCCAGCAGTTCGTCGGCCGCCGGGCGGGATGAGCAGTTCTTC.

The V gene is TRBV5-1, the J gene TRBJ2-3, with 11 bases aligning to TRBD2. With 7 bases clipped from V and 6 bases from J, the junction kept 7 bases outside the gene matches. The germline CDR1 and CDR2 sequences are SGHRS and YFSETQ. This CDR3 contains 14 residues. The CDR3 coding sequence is TGCGCCAGCCAAATAGCGGGAGGGGGCGATACGCAGTATTTT. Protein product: CASQIAGGGDTQYF.

CDR3 region: CASSLMGTRGDTQYF. The CDR3 coding sequence is TGTGCCAGCAGCTTAATGGGGACACGGGGAGATACGCAGTATTTT. This sequence joins TRBV7-8 and TRBJ2-3, with D perhaps matching TRBD1 (6 bases). This CDR3 has 15 amino acids. Trimming shortened V by 2 bases and J by 5 bases, and 14 bases separated the two germline ends. Germline V CDR1 and CDR2: SGHVS, FQNEAQ.

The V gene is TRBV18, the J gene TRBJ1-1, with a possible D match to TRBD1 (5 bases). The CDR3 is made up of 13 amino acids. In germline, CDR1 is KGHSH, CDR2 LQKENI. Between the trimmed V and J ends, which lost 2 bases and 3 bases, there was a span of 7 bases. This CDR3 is CASSPIRDTEAFF. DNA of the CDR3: TGTGCCAGCTCACCAATCAGGGACACTGAAGCTTTCTTT.

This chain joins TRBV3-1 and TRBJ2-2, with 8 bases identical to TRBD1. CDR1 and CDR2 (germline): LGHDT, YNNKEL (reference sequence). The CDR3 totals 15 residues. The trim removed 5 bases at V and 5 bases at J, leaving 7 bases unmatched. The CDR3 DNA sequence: TGTGCCAGCAGCAAGAGACAGGGGTGGACCGGGGAGCTGTTTTTT. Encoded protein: CASSKRQGWTGELFF.

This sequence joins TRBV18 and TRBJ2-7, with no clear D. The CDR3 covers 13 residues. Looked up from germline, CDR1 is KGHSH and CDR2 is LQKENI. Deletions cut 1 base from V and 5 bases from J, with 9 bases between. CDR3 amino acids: CASSPQGYDEQYF. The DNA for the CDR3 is TGTGCCAGCTCACCACAGGGTTACGACGAGCAGTACTTC.